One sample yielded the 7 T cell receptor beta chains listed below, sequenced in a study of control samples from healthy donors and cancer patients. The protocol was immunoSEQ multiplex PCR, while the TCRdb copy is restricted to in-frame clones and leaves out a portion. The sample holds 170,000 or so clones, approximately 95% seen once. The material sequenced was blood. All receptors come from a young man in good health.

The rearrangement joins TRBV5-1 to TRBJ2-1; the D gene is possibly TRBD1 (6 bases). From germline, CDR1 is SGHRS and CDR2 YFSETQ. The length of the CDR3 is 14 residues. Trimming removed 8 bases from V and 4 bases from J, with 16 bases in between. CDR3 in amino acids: CASYLPDSYNEQFF. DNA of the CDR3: TGCGCCAGTTACCTACCGGACAGTTACAATGAGCAGTTCTTC.

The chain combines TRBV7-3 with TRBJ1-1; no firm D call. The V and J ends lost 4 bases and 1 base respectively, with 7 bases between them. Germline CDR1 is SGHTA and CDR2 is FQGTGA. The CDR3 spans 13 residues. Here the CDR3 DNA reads TGTGCCAGCAGCTCTGACCCGAACACTGAAGCTTTCTTT. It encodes CASSSDPNTEAFF.

CDR3 amino acids: CASSDRGLGNTIYF. The CDR3 region has the DNA TGCGCCAGCAGCGACAGGGGGCTCGGAAACACCATATATTTT. This sequence joins TRBV5-1 and TRBJ1-3, with TRBD1 matching 10 bases. Trimming removed 4 bases from V and 4 bases from J; junction bases left unmatched: 2. Germline V lookup: CDR1 SGHRS, CDR2 YFSETQ. CDR3 length equals 14 residues.

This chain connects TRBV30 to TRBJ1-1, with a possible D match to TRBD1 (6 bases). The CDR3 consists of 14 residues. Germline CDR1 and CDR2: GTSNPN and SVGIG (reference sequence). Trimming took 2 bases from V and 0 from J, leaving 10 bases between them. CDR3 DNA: TGTGCCTGGAGTTTTGGGGGCATGAACACTGAAGCTTTCTTT. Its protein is CAWSFGGMNTEAFF.

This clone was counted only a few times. CDR3 sequence reads: CASTQTGNYGYTF. CDR3 bases: TGTGCCAGCACCCAAACAGGGAACTATGGCTACACCTTC. The V gene is TRBV7-9, the J gene TRBJ1-2; maybe TRBD1 (6 bases). Germline CDR1 SEHNR, CDR2 FQNEAQ (reference sequence). Trimming removed 7 bases from V and 2 bases from J, with 11 bases in between. The CDR3 runs 13 residues. Using reference TRBV7-9 and TRBJ1-2 for the parts outside the CDR3, the full variable domain is DTGVSQNPRHKITKRGQNVTFRCDPISEHNRLYWYRQTLGQGPEFLTYFQNEAQLEKSRLLSDRFSAERPKGSFSTLEIQRTEQGDSAMYLCASTQTGNYGYTFGSGTRLTVV.

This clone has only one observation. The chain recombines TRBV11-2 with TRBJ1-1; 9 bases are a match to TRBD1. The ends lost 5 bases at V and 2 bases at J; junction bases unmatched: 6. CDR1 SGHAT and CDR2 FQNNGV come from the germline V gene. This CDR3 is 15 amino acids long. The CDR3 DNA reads TGTGCCAGCAGCGATGTGGGACAGGGTAACACTGAAGCTTTCTTT. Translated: CASSDVGQGNTEAFF.

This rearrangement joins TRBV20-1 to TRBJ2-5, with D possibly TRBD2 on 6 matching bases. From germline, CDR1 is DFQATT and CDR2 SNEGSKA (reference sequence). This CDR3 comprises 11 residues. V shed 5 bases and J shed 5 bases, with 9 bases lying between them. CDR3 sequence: CSAASVETQYF. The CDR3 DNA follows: TGCAGTGCTGCTAGCGTCGAGACCCAGTACTTC.